This TCR beta chain was identified during a study of metastatic and nonmetastatic thyroid tumors. Study-wide findings and caveats: Benign nodules were reported to have significantly lower TCR beta diversity than malignant thyroid tumors, in blood and tumor.

The CDR3 loop spans 15 amino acids. The germline V gene encodes CDR1 SGDLS and CDR2 YYNGEE. V lost 0 bases and J 5 bases, leaving 13 bases between the germline ends. The authors' processing: Variation in CDR3 across clinicopathological groups served as the basis for constructing a distant-metastasis classifier in papillary thyroid cancer. TCRdb reassembled clones from the PCR reads with MiXCR. The V and J calls come from TCRdb's annotation, not from the publication. The sample shows about 24,000 clones, around a fifth of them seen only once. All patients reached thyroid surgery having received no treatment beforehand. This clone came up many times. Its antigen remains unknown.

The gene calls are TRBV9 and TRBJ2-3, with no clear D. The TCR sequence derives from a male donor with papillary thyroid cancer or a benign thyroid nodule (not recorded which). Some clones in this sample may be carry-over from other donors' samples. The specimen was blood. The CDR3 here is CASSVEGDWGDTQYF. In DNA form, the CDR3 reads TGTGCCAGCAGCGTAGAAGGAGATTGGGGAGATACGCAGTATTTT.